Described below is a single T cell receptor (beta chain) sequence and its context. This entry comes from a study of shared clonotypes between healthy human individuals. The overall study: The plates for each donor numbered three CD4 naive, three CD4 memory, two CD8 naive and one CD8 memory.

The table came from immunoSEQ multiplex PCR; TCRdb's copy has only in-frame clones and leaves some out. Of 2 million to 2.5 million clones listed, about 95% were seen once; the top ten hold about 1.1%. V was clipped by 4 bases and J by 2 bases; unmatched bases: 12. This CDR3 has 17 amino acids. The germline V gene encodes CDR1 SNHLY and CDR2 FYNNEI. In the naive CD8 group, cells lacked CD45RO and were positively selected for CCR7, so terminally differentiated effector memory CD45RA+ cells were left out. Each of the donors was a healthy adult who was HIV-negative and had not had a recent acute infection or vaccination.

The sample was naive CD8+ T cells sorted from blood. The rearrangement links TRBV2 to TRBJ2-7, with 9 bases fitting TRBD1. This TCR derives from a man aged 18 to 29 in good health. This chain's CDR3 is CASSGGGQGKSPYEQYF. CDR3 sequence (DNA): TGTGCCAGCAGTGGAGGCGGACAGGGGAAGTCGCCCTACGAGCAGTACTTC. Filled out from reference TRBV2 and TRBJ2-7, the complete variable domain reads EPEVTQTPSHQVTQMGQEVILRCVPISNHLYFYWYRQILGQKVEFLVSFYNNEISEKSEIFDDQFSVERPDGSNFTLKIRSTKLEDSAMYFCASSGGGQGKSPYEQYFGPGTRLTVT.